The 13 T cell receptor beta chains below were found in one sample sequenced in a study of blood T cells in healthy people across ages. Sample-barcoded 5' priming and a J-beta primer mix drove a second PCR of 7 to 11 cycles. TCRdb recomputed calls from the 5' RACE reads with MiXCR, one row per CDR3 protein. Here the sample spans roughly 700,000 distinct CDR3 sequences, 32% being singletons. Source material: blood. These receptors were collected from a woman older than 75 in good health.

The rearrangement joins TRBV7-9 to TRBJ2-6, with TRBD1 matching over 11 bases. This CDR3 is built from 19 residues. The trim removed 5 bases at V and 2 bases at J, leaving 11 bases unmatched. Germline V CDR1 and CDR2: SEHNR, FQNEAQ (reference sequence). CDR3 amino acids: CASSARTGQGAPGANVLTF. DNA for the CDR3: TGTGCCAGCAGCGCCCGAACCGGACAGGGGGCCCCTGGGGCCAACGTCCTGACTTTC.

This clonotype came up a few times. The chain carries TRBV5-1 and TRBJ1-1; D not certain. The germline V gene has CDR1 SGHRS and CDR2 YFSETQ. The CDR3 runs 15 residues. The V end lost 3 bases, the J end lost 1 base, and 13 bases lay between the germline ends. This CDR3 is CASSYGVGWNTEAFF. The CDR3 region has the DNA TGCGCCAGCAGCTACGGGGTCGGTTGGAACACTGAAGCTTTCTTT.

The chain links TRBV6-5 to TRBJ2-3; D is perhaps TRBD1 or TRBD2 (5 bases each). The CDR3 has 15 residues. Per the germline V gene, CDR1 is MNHEY and CDR2 is SVGAGI. Trimming shortened V by 0 bases and J by 6 bases, and 13 bases separated the two germline ends. The CDR3 DNA follows: TGTGCCAGCAGTTACTCGAGAGGGGCGGCGGATACGCAGTATTTT. Translating gives CASSYSRGAADTQYF.

V and J are TRBV5-6 and TRBJ1-1; D gene uncertain. Between the trimmed V and J ends, which lost 2 bases and 1 base, there was a span of 12 bases. This CDR3 spans 15 amino acids. Germline values: CDR1 SGHDT, CDR2 YYEEEE. CDR3 amino acids: CASSLGRQRNTEAFF. CDR3 DNA: TGTGCCAGCAGCTTAGGTAGGCAAAGGAACACTGAAGCTTTCTTT.

Ten or more counts support this clonotype. This chain joins TRBV6-1 and TRBJ2-1; D tentatively fits TRBD1 or TRBD2 (5 bases each). V lost 6 bases and J 4 bases, leaving 10 bases between the germline ends. CDR1 and CDR2 from the germline V gene are MNHNS and SASEGT. The CDR3 length is 13 residues. Here the CDR3 DNA reads TGTGCCAGCAGGAGAGGGGAATACAATGAGCAGTTCTTC. This codes for CASRRGEYNEQFF.

The chain combines TRBV30 with TRBJ2-1; 14 bases align to TRBD2. The CDR3 is 16 amino acids. The trim removed 3 bases at V and 2 bases at J, leaving 3 bases unmatched. CDR1 is GTSNPN and CDR2 is SVGIG in the germline V gene (reference sequence). The CDR3 region is CAWSGTSGGTYNEQFF. CDR3 nucleotide sequence: TGTGCCTGGAGCGGGACTAGCGGGGGAACCTACAATGAGCAGTTCTTC.

The genes are TRBV7-2 and TRBJ1-5; TRBD1 matches at 7 bases. Germline CDR1 is SGHTA and CDR2 is FQGNSA. The junction had 10 bases not matched to a gene; V was cut back by 8 bases and J by 0 bases. The CDR3 contains 16 residues. The CDR3 loop is CASLPGTENSNQPQHF. DNA for the CDR3: TGTGCCAGCCTACCGGGGACAGAAAATAGCAATCAGCCCCAGCATTTT.

This clonotype was recorded many times. The chain is built from TRBV6-6 and TRBJ1-1, with TRBD1 matching 9 bases. The ends lost 0 bases at V and 6 bases at J; junction bases unmatched: 8. The CDR3 extends over 16 amino acids. Germline lookup yields CDR1 MNHNY and CDR2 SVGAGI (reference sequence). CDR3 nucleotides: TGTGCCAGCAGTTACTCACCGGGACAGGGTATGTCTGAAGCTTTCTTT. This sequence encodes CASSYSPGQGMSEAFF.

The chain couples TRBV29-1 to TRBJ2-5; a possible D gene is TRBD1 (6 bases). Per the germline V gene, CDR1 is SQVTM and CDR2 is ANQGSEA. CDR3 length: 13 amino acids. The ends were cut back, 1 base at V and 7 bases at J, with 13 bases in the middle. The CDR3 protein is CSVEGRGLGTQYF. The CDR3 DNA reads TGCAGCGTTGAAGGCAGGGGCCTGGGGACCCAGTACTTC.

The CDR3 sequence: CASSLAGLWGEQYF. CDR3 nucleotides: TGTGCCAGCAGCTTAGCGGGACTATGGGGCGAGCAGTACTTC. This chain uses TRBV11-2 with TRBJ2-7, with 7 bases lining up with TRBD2. V lost 1 base to trimming and J lost 6 bases; unmatched junction nucleotides: 6. The CDR3 is made up of 14 amino acids. Germline loops: CDR1 SGHAT, CDR2 FQNNGV.

This clonotype occurred a few times. This may arise from a read error, as a much more abundant clone is one base away. This chain connects TRBV25-1 to TRBJ2-5; the D call may be TRBD1 or TRBD2 (5 bases each). The germline V gene has CDR1 MGHDK and CDR2 SYGVNS. The CDR3 totals 15 residues. Between the trimmed V and J ends, which lost 1 base and 11 bases, there was a span of 20 bases. The CDR3 DNA is TGTGCCAGCAGTGAATTCCGGGACCCCCCCAATGAGCAGTACTTC. Its translation is CASSEFRDPPNEQYF.

The genes are TRBV5-1 and TRBJ2-3; weak D call: TRBD1 (6 bases). CDR3 size: 14 residues. Germline V gives CDR1 SGHRS, CDR2 YFSETQ. V was pared by 4 bases and J by 6 bases, with 15 bases between. CDR3 region: CASSAHRETDTQYF. In DNA form, the CDR3 reads TGCGCCAGCAGCGCCCACAGGGAAACGGATACGCAGTATTTT. Looking up the rest from reference TRBV5-1 and TRBJ2-3 gives the full variable domain: KAGVTQTPRYLIKTRGQQVTLSCSPISGHRSVSWYQQTPGQGLQFLFEYFSETQRNKGNFPGRFSGRQFSNSRSEMNVSTLELGDSALYLCASSAHRETDTQYFGPGTRLTVL.

This clonotype appeared many times. The chain joins TRBV27 to TRBJ1-2; D possibly corresponds to TRBD1 (5 bases). The CDR3 has 16 amino acids. Germline CDR1 MNHEY, CDR2 SMNVEV (reference sequence). Trimming shortened V by 1 base and J by 2 bases, and 14 bases separated the two germline ends. DNA of the CDR3: TGTGCCAGCAGTTTATTTCTCCTGCGGGGGAACTATGGCTACACCTTC. This codes for CASSLFLLRGNYGYTF.